The 25 T cell receptor beta chains below were found in one sample sequenced in a study of tumor-infiltrating lymphocytes in glioblastoma multiforme. Multiple V-beta primers and a C-beta primer amplified TCRB from RNA. TCRdb re-called the multiplex PCR reads through MiXCR, storing one row per CDR3 protein. This sample yields 30,000 or so distinct CDR3 sequences, of which 61% are seen a single time; around 35% belongs to the top ten. The sequenced material came from brain tumor tissue. These receptors all come from a male donor with glioblastoma.

Only a few counts were recorded for this clonotype. At one boundary the junction diverges from the germline segment, which might be a read error. The chain links TRBV6-5 to TRBJ2-7; tentatively, D is TRBD1 (5 bases). Per the germline V gene, CDR1 is MNHEY and CDR2 is SVGAGI. The CDR3 is made up of 16 amino acids. The CDR3 loop reads CASSCSMPDSPYEQHF. The CDR3, as DNA: TGTGCCAGCAGTTGCTCGATGCCCGACAGCCCCTACGAGCAGCACTTC.

Points on this clonotype: At one boundary the junction diverges from the germline segment, which might be a read error. The chain links TRBV10-1 to TRBJ2-2; no firm D call. The CDR3 covers 14 residues. Per germline, CDR1 WNHNN and CDR2 SYGVQD (reference sequence). The CDR3 region has the DNA TGCGACAGCAGTGGTCAACGATACGCCGTGGAGCTGTTTTTT. Amino acids: CDSSGQRYAVELFF.

Regarding this clonotype: Because it lacks the conserved phenylalanine or tryptophan at the end, this CDR3 is likely a read error. The DNA is left out, because the CDR3 cannot be placed on it with certainty; the CDR3 is given as TCRdb lists it. The gene calls are TRBV29-1 and TRBJ1-1. The CDR3 is 12 residues long, ends included. Germline CDR1 and CDR2: SQVTM and ANQGSEA. CDR3 region: CSVEGSGNQAFS.

This clonotype was detected once. Its ends do not fully match the called genes, so a read error is possible. The V and J genes are TRBV6-5 and TRBJ2-7; D might be TRBD2 (5 bases). This CDR3 contains 14 residues. In germline, CDR1 is MNHEY, CDR2 SVGAGI. The CDR3, as DNA: TGTGCCAGCAGTCCGTCCGTGAGGGCCTACGAGCAATACTTC. As protein: CASSPSVRAYEQYF.

This clonotype was observed at least ten times. The chain employs TRBV7-8 and TRBJ2-3; TRBD1 matches at 7 bases. Trimming removed 9 bases from V and 3 bases from J; junction bases left unmatched: 9. The V gene's germline CDR1 is SGHVS and CDR2 FQNEAQ. This CDR3 spans 14 amino acids. The CDR3 nucleotides read TGTGCCAGTGGCCTACAGGGGCGAACAGATACGCAGTATTTT. This encodes CASGLQGRTDTQYF.

This chain links TRBV6-2 or TRBV6-3 with TRBJ2-3; 15 nucleotides match TRBD2. The CDR3 is 16 amino acids. Germline values: CDR1 MNHEY, CDR2 SVGEGT. V lost 6 bases, J lost 3 bases, and 4 bases stayed unmatched. The CDR3 spells CASSRGLAGGTDTQYF. CDR3 coding DNA: TGTGCCAGCAGCCGGGGACTAGCGGGAGGAACAGATACGCAGTATTTT.

V is TRBV6-5 and J is TRBJ2-1, with TRBD2 matching over 7 bases. Per the germline V gene, CDR1 is MNHEY and CDR2 is SVGAGI. Germline trimming cut 0 bases from V and 7 bases from J; bases unmatched to any gene: 12. The length of the CDR3 is 17 residues. CDR3 bases: TGTGCCAGCAGTTACTCGGGCGGGGGAAGGACGTGGAATGAGCAGTTCTTC. Translating gives CASSYSGGGRTWNEQFF.

For this clonotype: One junction end does not reproduce the germline sequence, and a read error may be involved. The rearrangement links TRBV20-1 to TRBJ2-2; 7 bases map to TRBD2. The CDR3 is made up of 15 amino acids. CDR1 is DFQATT and CDR2 is SNEGSKA in the germline V gene (reference sequence). CDR3 in amino acids: CSHLQLAENTGELFF. The CDR3, as DNA: TGCAGTCACCTTCAGCTAGCGGAGAACACCGGGGAACTGTTTTTT.

The sample holds many counts of this clonotype. The chain uses TRBV19 and TRBJ2-7; unclear D gene. The CDR3 is 12 amino acids. Germline assignment: CDR1 LNHDA and CDR2 SQIVND (reference sequence). V was cut by 7 bases and J by 3 bases, with 10 bases left in between. CDR3 protein: CASNAVGYEQYF. The CDR3 DNA sequence: TGTGCCAGTAACGCGGTCGGCTACGAGCAGTACTTC.

Details on this clonotype: One end of the junction fails to match germline, which may point to a read error. The J gene is TRBJ2-3, the V gene TRBV10-3; D unclear. Germline CDR1 ENHRY, CDR2 SYGVKD. The CDR3 sequence is 15 residues long. The CDR3 DNA reads as TGTGCCATCTGTGAGTCGAGTCCCAGCACAGATACGCAGTATTTT. Its protein is CAICESSPSTDTQYF.

The chain couples TRBV7-2 to TRBJ2-3; 10 positions agree with TRBD2. This CDR3 has 16 residues. V shed 3 bases, J shed 1 base, and the junction held 4 bases outside the gene matches. Germline assignment: CDR1 SGHTA and CDR2 FQGNSA. The CDR3 sequence is CASSFGSGRGTDTQYF. The CDR3 DNA is TGTGCCAGCAGCTTTGGGAGCGGGAGGGGCACAGATACGCAGTATTTT.

This clonotype was counted once. This chain connects TRBV11-2 to TRBJ2-1; no firm D call. The CDR3 totals 14 residues. V dropped 2 bases and J dropped 0 bases, with 5 bases sitting between them. Germline V gives CDR1 SGHAT, CDR2 FQNNGV. In DNA form, the CDR3 reads TGTGCCAGCAGCTTACCGAGCTCCTACAATGAGCAGTTCTTC. Its protein product is CASSLPSSYNEQFF.

Details on this clonotype: A much larger clone is a single base away; this may be a read error. Likely a read error: the CDR3 ends without its conserved phenylalanine or tryptophan. The chain combines TRBV7-9 with TRBJ1-1; tentatively, D is TRBD1 (6 bases). This CDR3 comprises 15 residues. The V gene's germline CDR1 is SEHNR and CDR2 FQNEAQ (reference sequence). With 1 base removed from V and 6 bases from J, the gap between germline ends came to 15 bases. Written as DNA, the CDR3 is TGTGCCAGCAGCTTAGTACAGGGAGTAATCGCTGAAGCTTTCCTT. It yields the protein CASSLVQGVIAEAFL.

With respect to this clonotype: Because it lacks the conserved phenylalanine or tryptophan at the end, this CDR3 is likely a read error. The chain links TRBV11-3 to TRBJ2-3; the match to TRBD1 covers 8 bases. V dropped 5 bases and J dropped 0; count of bases not matched to a gene: 7. Germline loops: CDR1 SGHNT, CDR2 YENEEA. This CDR3 comprises 16 residues. CDR3 DNA: TGTGCCAGCAGCCACGGACAGGGCCGGAGCACAGATACGCAGTATTAT. Its protein is CASSHGQGRSTDTQYY.

A remark on this clonotype: A much bigger clone sits one base away, suggesting this may be a read error. The rearrangement joins TRBV14 to TRBJ2-1; D perhaps matches TRBD2 (5 bases). The CDR3 totals 15 residues. Looked up from germline, CDR1 is SGHDN and CDR2 is FVKESK. The CDR3: CASRLSSSPYSEQFF. The CDR3 coding sequence is TGTGCCAGCAGACTCTCTAGCTCCCCTTACAGTGAGCAGTTCTTC.

As concerns this clonotype: A single base separates this from a much larger clone, so it may be a read error. The chain uses TRBV30 and TRBJ1-2, with D perhaps TRBD1 (6 bases). CDR3 length: 14 amino acids. Germline values: CDR1 GTSNPN, CDR2 SVGIG (reference sequence). CDR3 sequence reads: CGSEGGRRYYGYTF. CDR3 DNA sequence: TGTGGCTCGGAGGGGGGCCGACGATACTATGGCTACACCTTC.

This chain links TRBV10-3 with TRBJ2-5; unclear D gene. The ends were cut back, 0 bases at V and 2 bases at J, with 22 bases in the middle. The CDR3 loop spans 19 amino acids. Looked up from germline, CDR1 is ENHRY and CDR2 is SYGVKD. DNA for the CDR3: TGTGCCATCAGTGAGTCGTTGGGGTCCGGTACCCCCCCACAAGAGACCCAGTACTTC. Its protein product is CAISESLGSGTPPQETQYF.

The V gene is TRBV10-2, the J gene TRBJ1-5, with D perhaps matching TRBD1 (5 bases). CDR1 and CDR2 (germline): WSHSY, SAAADI. V lost 8 bases, J lost 5 bases, and 19 bases lay in between. The CDR3 extends over 15 amino acids. The CDR3 protein is CASGPSATEDQPQHF. Here the CDR3 DNA reads TGCGCCAGCGGACCCTCGGCGACAGAGGATCAGCCCCAGCATTTT.

The chain is built from TRBV20-1 and TRBJ1-1, with 8 bases that match TRBD1. The ends lost 6 bases at V and 5 bases at J; junction bases unmatched: 8. Per germline, CDR1 DFQATT and CDR2 SNEGSKA (reference sequence). The CDR3 has 13 residues. CDR3 region: CSAGDRGGTEAFF. CDR3 nucleotides: TGCAGTGCAGGCGACAGGGGTGGAACTGAAGCTTTCTTT.

Comments on this clonotype: A single base separates this from a much larger clone, so it may be a read error. This chain uses TRBV29-1 with TRBJ2-1; perhaps TRBD2 as D (7 bases). The CDR3 has 14 amino acids. Germline V CDR1 and CDR2: SQVTM, ANQGSEA. CDR3 region: CSIEGGGPHNEQFF. CDR3 in DNA: TGCAGCATTGAGGGAGGGGGTCCCCACAATGAGCAGTTCTTC.

This clonotype came up a few times. The chain recombines TRBV7-9 with TRBJ2-7; the D gene is possibly TRBD2 (6 bases). CDR3 length: 12 amino acids. Germline loops: CDR1 SEHNR, CDR2 FQNEAQ (reference sequence). The V gene lost 4 bases and the J gene lost 4 bases, with 8 bases spanning the gap. Here the CDR3 DNA reads TGTGCCAGCAGCTCGGGGGTTTACGAGCAGTACTTC. This codes for CASSSGVYEQYF.

Concerning this clonotype: Being one base from a much bigger clone, this may be a read error. V usage is TRBV6-5 and J usage is TRBJ1-3; D remains unclear. Germline lookup yields CDR1 MNHEY and CDR2 SVGAGI. V dropped 4 bases and J dropped 8 bases, with 18 bases sitting between them. This CDR3 is built from 15 residues. CDR3 residues: CASSWQEAWGDTIYF. CDR3 DNA: TGTGCCAGCAGTTGGCAGGAGGCATGGGGAGACACCATATATTTT.

The table lists this clonotype with many counts. V and J are TRBV6-5 and TRBJ1-1, with TRBD1 identical over 7 bases. V gave up 7 bases and J gave up 5 bases; unmatched junction bases: 10. Germline V CDR1 and CDR2: MNHEY, SVGAGI. The CDR3 sequence is 14 residues long. CDR3 sequence (DNA): TGTGCCAGCAACCTGAACAGGGGTCGGACTGAAGCTTTCTTT. Protein product: CASNLNRGRTEAFF.

Points on this clonotype: One end of the junction varies from germline; a read error may be responsible. CDR3 amino acids: CASCLPGPTKETQYF. Written as DNA, the CDR3 is TGTGCCAGCTGCTTACCGGGACCCACGAAAGAGACCCAGTACTTC. This rearrangement joins TRBV5-4 to TRBJ2-5, with D perhaps matching TRBD1 or TRBD2 (5 bases each). The CDR3 contains 15 residues. CDR1 and CDR2 from the germline V gene are SGHNT and YYREEE (reference sequence).

V and J are TRBV29-1 and TRBJ1-1, with 8 nucleotides matching TRBD1. Germline lookup yields CDR1 SQVTM and CDR2 ANQGSEA. V trimming: 7 bases; J trimming: 5 bases; junction bases outside the gene matches: 9. This CDR3 comprises 13 residues. The CDR3 here is CSATQGASTEAFF. In nucleotides, the CDR3 is TGCAGCGCTACTCAGGGGGCAAGTACTGAAGCTTTCTTT.